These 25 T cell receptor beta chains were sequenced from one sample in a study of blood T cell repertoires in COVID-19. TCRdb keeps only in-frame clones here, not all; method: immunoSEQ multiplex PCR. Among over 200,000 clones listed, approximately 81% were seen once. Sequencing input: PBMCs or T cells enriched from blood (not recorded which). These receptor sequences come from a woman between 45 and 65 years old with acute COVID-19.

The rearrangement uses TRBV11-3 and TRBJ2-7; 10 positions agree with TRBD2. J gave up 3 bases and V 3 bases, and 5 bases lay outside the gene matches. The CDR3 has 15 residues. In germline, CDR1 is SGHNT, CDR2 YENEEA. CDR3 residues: CASSFESGGVYEQYF. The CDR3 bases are TGTGCCAGCAGCTTTGAGAGCGGGGGGGTCTACGAGCAGTACTTC.

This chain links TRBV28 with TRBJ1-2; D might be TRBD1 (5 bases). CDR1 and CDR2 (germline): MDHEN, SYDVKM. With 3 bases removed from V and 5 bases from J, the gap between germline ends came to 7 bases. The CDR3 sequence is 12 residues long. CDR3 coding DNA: TGTGCCAGCAGTTTGGGGCATTATGGCTACACCTTC. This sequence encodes CASSLGHYGYTF.

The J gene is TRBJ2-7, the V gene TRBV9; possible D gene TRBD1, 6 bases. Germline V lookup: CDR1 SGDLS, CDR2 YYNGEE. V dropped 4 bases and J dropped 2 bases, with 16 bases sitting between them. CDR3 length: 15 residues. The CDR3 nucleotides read TGTGCCAGCAGCTTCCGGGACAAGGGACCCTACGAGCAGTACTTC. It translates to CASSFRDKGPYEQYF. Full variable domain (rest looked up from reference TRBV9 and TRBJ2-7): DSGVTQTPKHLITATGQRVTLRCSPRSGDLSVYWYQQSLDQGLQFLIQYYNGEERAKGNILERFSAQQFPDLHSELNLSSLELGDSALYFCASSFRDKGPYEQYFGPGTRLTVT.

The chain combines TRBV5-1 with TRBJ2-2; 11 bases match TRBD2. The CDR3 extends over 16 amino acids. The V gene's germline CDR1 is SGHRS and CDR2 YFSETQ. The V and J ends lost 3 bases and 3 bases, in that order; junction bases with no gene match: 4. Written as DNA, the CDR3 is TGCGCCAGCAGCTCCCTAGCGGGGGGAGACACCGGGGAGCTGTTTTTT. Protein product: CASSSLAGGDTGELFF.

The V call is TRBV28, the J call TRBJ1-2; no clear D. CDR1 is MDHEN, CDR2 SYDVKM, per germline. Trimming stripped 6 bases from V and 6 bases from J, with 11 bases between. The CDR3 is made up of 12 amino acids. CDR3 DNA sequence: TGTGCCAGCAGCAAAAGCCTTGATGGCTACACCTTC. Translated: CASSKSLDGYTF.

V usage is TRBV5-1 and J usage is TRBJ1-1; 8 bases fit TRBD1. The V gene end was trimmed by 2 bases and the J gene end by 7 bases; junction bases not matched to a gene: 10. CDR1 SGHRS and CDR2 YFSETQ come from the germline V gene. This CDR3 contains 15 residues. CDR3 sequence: CASSFEPGGAFEAFF. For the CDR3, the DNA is TGCGCCAGCAGCTTCGAGCCAGGGGGCGCGTTTGAAGCTTTCTTT.

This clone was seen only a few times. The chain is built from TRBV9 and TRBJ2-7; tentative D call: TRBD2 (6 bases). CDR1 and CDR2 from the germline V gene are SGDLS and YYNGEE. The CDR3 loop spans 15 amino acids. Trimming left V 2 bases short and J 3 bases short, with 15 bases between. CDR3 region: CASSVGPGSFYEQYF. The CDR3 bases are TGTGCCAGCAGCGTGGGGCCCGGGAGTTTCTACGAGCAGTACTTC.

CDR3 in amino acids: CASSLGGREGQYF. The DNA of the CDR3 is TGTGCCAGCAGCTTAGGTGGGCGGGAGGGCCAGTACTTC. The chain employs TRBV7-2 and TRBJ2-7; 9 bases match TRBD2. Germline-derived CDR1 and CDR2 are SGHTA and FQGNSA. The CDR3 totals 13 residues. The V gene end was trimmed by 1 base and the J gene end by 10 bases; junction bases not matched to a gene: 5.

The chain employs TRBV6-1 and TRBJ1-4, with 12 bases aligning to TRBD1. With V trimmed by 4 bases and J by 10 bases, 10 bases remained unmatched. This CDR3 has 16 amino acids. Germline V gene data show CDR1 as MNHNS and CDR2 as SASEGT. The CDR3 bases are TGTGCCAGCAGTGCCGGGACAGGGGGCGTTCGTCGAAAACTGTTTTTT. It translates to CASSAGTGGVRRKLFF.

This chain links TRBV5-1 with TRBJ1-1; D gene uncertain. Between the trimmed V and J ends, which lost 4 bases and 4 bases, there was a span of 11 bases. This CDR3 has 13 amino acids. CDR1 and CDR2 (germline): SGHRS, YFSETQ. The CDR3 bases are TGCGCCAGCAGCCCGGTCGTTAGCACTGAAGCTTTCTTT. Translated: CASSPVVSTEAFF.

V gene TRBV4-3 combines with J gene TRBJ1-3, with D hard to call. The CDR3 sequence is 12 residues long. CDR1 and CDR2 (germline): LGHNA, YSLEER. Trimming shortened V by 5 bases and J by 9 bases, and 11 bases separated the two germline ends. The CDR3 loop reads CASSNSEATIYF. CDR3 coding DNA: TGCGCCAGCAGCAATTCGGAGGCCACCATATATTTT.

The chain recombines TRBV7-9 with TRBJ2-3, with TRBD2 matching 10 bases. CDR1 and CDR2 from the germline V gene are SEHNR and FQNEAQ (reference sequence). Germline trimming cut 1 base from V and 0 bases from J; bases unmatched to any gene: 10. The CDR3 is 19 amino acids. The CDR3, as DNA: TGTGCCAGCAGCTTAGGGGTAGCGGGGGGCCCCACTAGCACAGATACGCAGTATTTT. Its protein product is CASSLGVAGGPTSTDTQYF.

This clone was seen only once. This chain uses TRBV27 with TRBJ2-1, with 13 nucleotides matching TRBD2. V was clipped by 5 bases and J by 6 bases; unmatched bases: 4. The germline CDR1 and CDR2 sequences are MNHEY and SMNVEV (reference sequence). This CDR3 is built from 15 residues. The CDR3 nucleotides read TGTGCCAGCAGTCGGGGACTAGCGGGGTTCAATGAGCAGTTCTTC. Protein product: CASSRGLAGFNEQFF.

The CDR3 bases are TGTGCCAGCGCCCAGGGCTCTGGGGCCAACGTCCTGACTTTC. As protein: CASAQGSGANVLTF. The chain combines TRBV21-1 with TRBJ2-6; the D call in the table, TRBD1, was not verified against the DNA. TRBV21-1 is a listed pseudogene. The CDR3 is 14 residues long.

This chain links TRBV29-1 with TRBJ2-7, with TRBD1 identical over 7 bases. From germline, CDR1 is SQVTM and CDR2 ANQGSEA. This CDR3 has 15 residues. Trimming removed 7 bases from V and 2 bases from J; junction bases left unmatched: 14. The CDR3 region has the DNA TGCAGCGGCCGGCCCCCGACAGGGAAAACCTACGAGCAGTACTTC. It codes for CSGRPPTGKTYEQYF.

CDR3 sequence reads: CASSWTLAHEAFF. DNA of the CDR3: TGTGCCAGCAGTTGGACATTGGCCCATGAAGCTTTCTTT. The V gene is TRBV12-3 or TRBV12-4, the J gene TRBJ1-1; perhaps TRBD1 as D (5 bases). CDR3 length: 13 amino acids. V was clipped by 4 bases and J by 7 bases, with 13 bases between them.

Here the CDR3 reads CASSPGTGGAGNEKLFF. For the CDR3, the DNA is TGCGCCAGCAGTCCTGGGACAGGGGGCGCTGGGAATGAAAAACTGTTTTTT. J is TRBJ1-4 and V is TRBV23-1; 12 bases fit TRBD1. TRBV23-1 is labeled an ORF, and its function is uncertain. CDR3 length: 17 amino acids. The V gene end was trimmed by 4 bases and the J gene end by 5 bases; junction bases not matched to a gene: 8.

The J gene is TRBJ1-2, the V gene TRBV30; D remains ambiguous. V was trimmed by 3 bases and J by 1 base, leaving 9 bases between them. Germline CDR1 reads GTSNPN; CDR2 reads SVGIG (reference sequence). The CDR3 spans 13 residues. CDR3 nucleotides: TGTGCCTGGAGGCTAAACAGTAACTATGGCTACACCTTC. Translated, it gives CAWRLNSNYGYTF.

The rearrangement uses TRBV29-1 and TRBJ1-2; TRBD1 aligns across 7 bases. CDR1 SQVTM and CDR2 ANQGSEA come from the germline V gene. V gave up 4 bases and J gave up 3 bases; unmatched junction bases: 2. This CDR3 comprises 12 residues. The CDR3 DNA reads TGCAGCGTTGTGACAGGGTACTATGGCTACACCTTC. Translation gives CSVVTGYYGYTF.

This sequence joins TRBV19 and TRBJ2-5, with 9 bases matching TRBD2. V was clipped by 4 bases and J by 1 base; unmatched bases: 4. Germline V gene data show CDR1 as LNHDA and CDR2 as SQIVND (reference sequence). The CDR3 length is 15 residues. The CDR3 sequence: CASSSNSGGQETQYF. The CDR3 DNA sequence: TGTGCCAGTAGTAGCAATAGCGGGGGCCAAGAGACCCAGTACTTC.

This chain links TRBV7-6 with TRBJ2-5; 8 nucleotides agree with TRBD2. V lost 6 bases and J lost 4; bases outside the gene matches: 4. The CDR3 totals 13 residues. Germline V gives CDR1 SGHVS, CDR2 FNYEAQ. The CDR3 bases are TGTGCCAGCAGTTCGGGAGGGAGAGAGACCCAGTACTTC. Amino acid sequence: CASSSGGRETQYF.

The CDR3 DNA reads as TGTGCCAGCAATCGTCCTTTGGACAGTAATGAAAAACTGTTTTTT. The encoded protein is CASNRPLDSNEKLFF. The chain uses TRBV28 and TRBJ1-4, with D possibly matching TRBD1 (6 bases). The CDR3 consists of 15 residues. Trimming took off 7 bases at V and 4 bases at J, with 16 bases between the two ends. CDR1 and CDR2 from the germline V gene are MDHEN and SYDVKM.

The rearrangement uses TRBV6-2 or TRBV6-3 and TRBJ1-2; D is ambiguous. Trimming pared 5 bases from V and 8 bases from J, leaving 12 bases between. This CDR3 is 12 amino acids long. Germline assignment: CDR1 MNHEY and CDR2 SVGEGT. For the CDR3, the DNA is TGTGCCAGCAGTACCCACCACACGGGCTACACCTTC. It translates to CASSTHHTGYTF.

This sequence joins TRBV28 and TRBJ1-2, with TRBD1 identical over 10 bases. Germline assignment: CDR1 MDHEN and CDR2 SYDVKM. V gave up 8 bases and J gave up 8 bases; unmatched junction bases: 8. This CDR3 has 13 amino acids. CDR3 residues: CASLGRTGGGYTF. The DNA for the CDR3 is TGTGCCAGCCTCGGTCGGACAGGGGGAGGCTACACCTTC.

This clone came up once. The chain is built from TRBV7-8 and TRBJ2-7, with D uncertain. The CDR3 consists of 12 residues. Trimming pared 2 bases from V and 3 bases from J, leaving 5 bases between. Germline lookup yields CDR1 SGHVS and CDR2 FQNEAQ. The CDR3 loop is CASSLFNYEQYF. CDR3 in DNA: TGTGCCAGCAGCTTATTTAACTACGAGCAGTACTTC.